The 23 T cell receptor beta chains given below trace back to one sample, sequenced in a study of tumor and adjacent non-tumor tissue in lung cancer. The template was RNA from unsorted bulk tissue. This non-tumor lung sample came from over 3 cm beyond the tumor edge. Three rounds of nested PCR, following a modified ARM-PCR protocol, produced the TCRbeta library. TCRdb re-derived calls from the multiplex PCR reads in MiXCR, one entry per CDR3 protein. Of some 80,000 distinct CDR3 sequences in the sample, around 80% are singletons; the top ten hold 21%. What was sequenced was distant non-tumor lung tissue. These receptors came from a woman aged 45-59 years with non-small cell lung cancer.

The gene calls are TRBV28 and TRBJ1-6, with D uncertain. Germline V CDR1 and CDR2: MDHEN, SYDVKM. This CDR3 is built from 15 residues. V shed 11 bases and J shed 7 bases, with 21 bases lying between them. CDR3 amino acids: CASSREGVANSPLHF. CDR3 coding DNA: TGTGCCTCCTCAAGGGAGGGTGTGGCGAATTCACCCCTCCACTTT.

The chain has TRBV7-3 and TRBJ2-5; no clear D. Germline V lookup: CDR1 SGHTA, CDR2 FQGTGA. Trimming removed 4 bases from V and 5 bases from J, with 11 bases in between. The CDR3 sequence is 13 residues long. The CDR3 nucleotides read TGTGCCAGCAGCTGGGTCCCCGGGGAGACCCAGTACTTC. Translated: CASSWVPGETQYF.

The rearrangement links TRBV12-3 or TRBV12-4 to TRBJ2-1; D remains unclear. The CDR3 has 13 amino acids. V was cut by 3 bases and J by 8 bases, with 11 bases left in between. In DNA, the CDR3 is TGTGCCAGCAGTTTTATTATGTTCCATGAGCAGTTCTTC. Translated: CASSFIMFHEQFF.

To note about this clonotype: Mismatch with germline at one junction end may stem from a read error. V is TRBV20-1 and J is TRBJ2-5; D remains unclear. This CDR3 is built from 14 residues. Germline CDR1 is DFQATT and CDR2 is SNEGSKA (reference sequence). The CDR3 nucleotides are TGCAGTGCTAGAGATTCTAAGACCCAAGAGACCCAGTGCTTC. It encodes CSARDSKTQETQCF.

Within the sample, this clonotype is medium-sized. The chain uses TRBV12-3 or TRBV12-4 and TRBJ2-5, with D perhaps being TRBD1 or TRBD2 (7 bases each). The CDR3 is 14 amino acids. V was shortened by 4 bases and J by 5 bases, with 14 bases between the two germline ends. The CDR3 is CASSWGQGGETQYF. CDR3 bases: TGTGCCAGCAGTTGGGGCCAGGGGGGGGAGACCCAGTACTTC.

Worth noting for this clonotype: A read error is possible here, since a much larger clone lies one base away. V is TRBV2 and J is TRBJ1-4; D possibly corresponds to TRBD1 (6 bases). Germline loops: CDR1 SNHLY, CDR2 FYNNEI. The CDR3 consists of 14 residues. V gave up 8 bases and J gave up 7 bases, with 17 bases separating them. The CDR3 region is CASRRTEIIEKLFF. CDR3 nucleotide sequence: TGTGCCAGCCGACGGACAGAGATTATTGAAAAACTGTTTTTT.

This clonotype was seen a handful of times. A much larger clone differs by one base, so this may be a read error. The chain carries TRBV11-2 and TRBJ2-7; unclear D gene. The germline CDR1 and CDR2 sequences are SGHAT and FQNNGV. The CDR3 covers 14 residues. Trimming stripped 4 bases from V and 7 bases from J, with 17 bases between. CDR3 in DNA: TGTGCCAGCAGCTCGAGGAGCGAGGATGGGGAGCAGTACTTC. Its protein is CASSSRSEDGEQYF. Variable domain in full (rest from reference TRBV11-2 and TRBJ2-7): EAGVAQSPRYKIIEKRQSVAFWCNPISGHATLYWYQQILGQGPKLLIQFQNNGVVDDSQLPKDRFSAERLKGVDSTLKIQPAKLEDSAVYLCASSSRSEDGEQYFGPGTRLTVT.

In the case of this clonotype: Being one base from a much bigger clone, this may be a read error. Since no conserved phenylalanine or tryptophan closes the CDR3, a read error is the likely cause. The chain uses TRBV29-1 and TRBJ2-7; 10 bases align to TRBD1. The CDR3 consists of 15 residues. Germline values: CDR1 SQVTM, CDR2 ANQGSEA. CDR3 protein: CSVSLGGTGVSEQYL. The DNA of the CDR3 is TGCAGTGTCAGTTTGGGCGGGACAGGGGTGAGCGAGCAGTACCTC.

V usage is TRBV2 and J usage is TRBJ2-1; 8 positions agree with TRBD2. Germline loops: CDR1 SNHLY, CDR2 FYNNEI. The CDR3 runs to 16 residues. The V segment lost 2 bases and the J segment 6 bases; nucleotides outside the gene matches: 9. CDR3 protein: CASSERGGLGANEQFF. CDR3 in DNA: TGTGCCAGCAGTGAACGAGGGGGACTAGGGGCCAATGAGCAGTTCTTC.

To note about this clonotype: A much bigger clone sits one base away, suggesting this may be a read error. This chain connects TRBV10-2 to TRBJ2-3; D not certain. The CDR3 covers 15 residues. Trimming cost V 2 bases and J 4 bases, with 13 bases left between them. CDR1 WSHSY and CDR2 SAAADI come from the germline V gene. The CDR3 reads CASSEDPLLSDTQYF. Written as DNA, the CDR3 is TGCGCCAGCAGTGAGGACCCGCTCCTTTCAGATACGCAGTATTTT.

This clonotype was counted only a few times. Its ends do not fully match the called genes, so a read error is possible. The chain is built from TRBV29-1 and TRBJ2-7, with D possibly matching TRBD1 (5 bases). This CDR3 has 13 residues. Germline V CDR1 and CDR2: SQVTM, ANQGSEA. CDR3 sequence (DNA): TGCAACGTTGAATCGGACAAGACCTACGAGCAGTATTTC. It is translated as CNVESDKTYEQYF.

With respect to this clonotype: One base away lies a much larger clone, so this may be a sequencing read error. The chain combines TRBV5-1 with TRBJ2-7; D not certain. Germline V gene sequence: CDR1 SGHRS, CDR2 YFSETQ. The CDR3 contains 15 residues. The V and J ends lost 0 bases and 1 base respectively, with 11 bases between them. The CDR3 coding sequence is TGCGCCAGCAGCTTGGGCACTCCGAGTTCCTACGAGCAGTACTTC. Translated: CASSLGTPSSYEQYF. The full variable domain, completed using reference TRBV5-1 and TRBJ2-7, is KAGVTQTPRYLIKTRGQQVTLSCSPISGHRSVSWYQQTPGQGLQFLFEYFSETQRNKGNFPGRFSGRQFSNSRSEMNVSTLELGDSALYLCASSLGTPSSYEQYFGPGTRLTVT.

The chain's CDR3 is CASKGDADKQPQHF. The CDR3, as DNA: TGCGCCAGCAAAGGGGACGCTGACAAACAGCCCCAGCATTTT. The chain uses TRBV10-1 and TRBJ1-5; D is possibly TRBD1 (5 bases). CDR3 length: 14 amino acids. Trimming shortened V by 7 bases and J by 7 bases, and 17 bases separated the two germline ends. Germline lookup yields CDR1 WNHNN and CDR2 SYGVQD (reference sequence).

The chain couples TRBV6-1 to TRBJ2-7; the match to TRBD2 covers 14 bases. The junction had 11 bases not matched to a gene; V was cut back by 5 bases and J by 5 bases. The CDR3 has 17 residues. The germline V gene encodes CDR1 MNHNS and CDR2 SASEGT. The CDR3 coding sequence is TGTGCCAGCAGTACCGGGACTAGCGGGAGACAGCCCCACGAGCAGTACTTC. Translated: CASSTGTSGRQPHEQYF.

By sample share, this clonotype is medium-sized. This sequence joins TRBV29-1 and TRBJ2-7; 11 bases are a match to TRBD1. The CDR3 covers 13 residues. The V gene's germline CDR1 is SQVTM and CDR2 ANQGSEA. The V gene end was trimmed by 6 bases and the J gene end by 3 bases; junction bases not matched to a gene: 4. This chain's CDR3 is CSVRDRGNYEQYF. The CDR3 DNA is TGCAGCGTCCGGGACAGGGGGAACTACGAGCAGTACTTC.

About this clonotype itself: The conserved closing phenylalanine or tryptophan is absent in this CDR3, likely reflecting a read error. V is TRBV6-1 and J is TRBJ1-5; 9 bases map to TRBD1. Germline-derived CDR1 and CDR2 are MNHNS and SASEGT. This CDR3 has 16 residues. This CDR3 reads CVSSYWDRASNQPQHL. The CDR3 DNA follows: TGTGTCAGCAGTTACTGGGACAGGGCTAGCAATCAGCCCCAGCATTTG.

Regarding this clonotype: One end of the junction fails to match germline, which may point to a read error. The chain carries TRBV20-1 and TRBJ2-5, with a weak D call TRBD1 (6 bases). Per the germline V gene, CDR1 is DFQATT and CDR2 is SNEGSKA (reference sequence). This CDR3 comprises 12 residues. For the CDR3, the DNA is TGCAATGCTAGGCCAGGGGAAGAGACACAGTACTTC. It encodes CNARPGEETQYF.

This clonotype occurred a few times. V usage is TRBV2 and J usage is TRBJ2-7; D call uncertain. The ends were cut back, 7 bases at V and 0 bases at J, with 13 bases in the middle. The CDR3 is made up of 14 amino acids. Germline V gives CDR1 SNHLY, CDR2 FYNNEI. The CDR3 DNA reads as TGTGCCAGCAAGGAGCTTCTTAGCTCCTACGAGCAGTACTTC. Translating gives CASKELLSSYEQYF.

A note on this clonotype: The junction shows a germline mismatch at one end, possibly a read error. The V and J genes are TRBV11-2 and TRBJ2-7, with 11 bases identical to TRBD2. From germline, CDR1 is SGHAT and CDR2 FQNNGV. The CDR3 sequence is 15 residues long. The CDR3 nucleotides read TGTGGCAACAGCAACGGACTAGCGGGCACCTACGAGCACTACTTC. Translated, it gives CGNSNGLAGTYEHYF.

This clonotype was seen once. Its ends do not fully match the called genes, so a read error is possible. The chain is built from TRBV12-3 or TRBV12-4 and TRBJ2-1; tentatively, D is TRBD1 or TRBD2 (5 bases each). The CDR3 spans 15 residues. CDR3: CTSGSPGRGSNGQFF. The CDR3 nucleotides read TGTACCAGCGGTTCCCCGGGACGGGGATCTAATGGGCAGTTCTTC.

This clonotype was seen only a few times. A single base separates this from a much larger clone, so it may be a read error. The chain couples TRBV6-5 to TRBJ2-2, with D possibly TRBD2 on 5 matching bases. Germline CDR1 reads MNHEY; CDR2 reads SVGAGI. CDR3 length equals 16 residues. The chain's CDR3 is CASSYYGKGYTGELSF. Written as DNA, the CDR3 is TGTGCCAGCAGTTACTATGGGAAAGGCTACACCGGGGAGCTGTCTTTT.

This clonotype appeared many times. This may stem from a read error, because a much larger clone lies one nucleotide away. The rearrangement links TRBV20-1 to TRBJ1-1, with D unclear. From germline, CDR1 is DFQATT and CDR2 SNEGSKA (reference sequence). Between the trimmed V and J ends, which lost 8 bases and 7 bases, there was a span of 20 bases. The CDR3 loop spans 13 amino acids. CDR3 residues: CSTPVGRSIEAFF. CDR3 DNA sequence: TGCAGTACCCCCGTCGGGCGTTCGATTGAAGCTTTCTTT.

About this clonotype: Compared with germline, one end of the junction differs, possibly owing to a read error. V usage is TRBV11-3 and J usage is TRBJ2-7, with TRBD1 identical over 8 bases. Germline lookup yields CDR1 SGHNT and CDR2 YENEEA. This CDR3 contains 13 residues. The CDR3 DNA follows: TGTACCAGCAGCTCGGGACAGGACTATGAGCAGTACTTC. Translation: CTSSSGQDYEQYF.